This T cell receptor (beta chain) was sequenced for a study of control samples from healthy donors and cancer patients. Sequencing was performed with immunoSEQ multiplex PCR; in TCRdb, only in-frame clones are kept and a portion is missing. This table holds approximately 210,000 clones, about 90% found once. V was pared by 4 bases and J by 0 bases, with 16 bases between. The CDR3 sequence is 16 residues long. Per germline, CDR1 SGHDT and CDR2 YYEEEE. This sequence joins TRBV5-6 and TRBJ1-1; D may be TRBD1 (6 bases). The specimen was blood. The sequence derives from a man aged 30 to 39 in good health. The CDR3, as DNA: TGTGCCAGCAGCCCCGGGGGCGAGGGTATGAACACTGAAGCTTTCTTT. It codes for CASSPGGEGMNTEAFF.